This T cell receptor (beta chain) was sequenced during a study of T cell clones after liver transplantation. Study information: In this trial, immunosuppression withdrawal was attempted within 2 years of liver transplant. Third-party-reactive TCRbeta sequences from pre-transplant mixed lymphocyte reactions served as antigen-independent comparators. Timepoints were pre-transplant, pre-withdrawal, and after withdrawal was completed or failed. Study-wide findings and caveats: Low donor cell numbers restricted donor-reactive repertoire measurement in a couple of subjects.

Germline V CDR1 and CDR2: GTSNPN, SVGIG (reference sequence). The CDR3 length is 15 residues. V shed 3 bases and J shed 0 bases, with 12 bases lying between them. Here immunoSEQ multiplex PCR was the method, and the copy in TCRdb shows in-frame clones only, minus some. Of roughly 120,000 clones listed, 90% were seen once; the top ten hold 0.75% to 0.85%. About this clone itself: The target antigen is unknown.

The chain employs TRBV30 and TRBJ1-3; D remains ambiguous. The sample in question was CD4+ T cells from blood, obtained 12 months after liver transplant. This receptor was taken from a human patient who received a liver transplant. Some T cells may be the graft donor's. The CDR3 DNA reads as TGTGCCTGGAGGGTATACACTGTCTCTGGAAACACCATATATTTT. Translation gives CAWRVYTVSGNTIYF.